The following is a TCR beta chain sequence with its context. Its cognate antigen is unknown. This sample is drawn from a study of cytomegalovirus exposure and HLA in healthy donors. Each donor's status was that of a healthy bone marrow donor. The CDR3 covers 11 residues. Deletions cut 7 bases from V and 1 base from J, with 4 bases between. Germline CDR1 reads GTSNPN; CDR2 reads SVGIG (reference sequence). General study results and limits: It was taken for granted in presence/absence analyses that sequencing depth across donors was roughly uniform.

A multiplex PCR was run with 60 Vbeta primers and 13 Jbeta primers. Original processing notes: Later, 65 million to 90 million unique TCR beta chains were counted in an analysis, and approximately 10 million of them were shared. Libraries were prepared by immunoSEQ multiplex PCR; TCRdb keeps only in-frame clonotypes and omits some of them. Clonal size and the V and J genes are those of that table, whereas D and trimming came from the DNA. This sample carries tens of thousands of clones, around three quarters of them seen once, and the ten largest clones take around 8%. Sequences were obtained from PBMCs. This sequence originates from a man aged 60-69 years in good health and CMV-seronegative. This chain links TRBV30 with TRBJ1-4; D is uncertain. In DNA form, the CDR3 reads TGTGCCTTAGAAACTAATGAAAAACTGTTTTTT. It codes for CALETNEKLFF. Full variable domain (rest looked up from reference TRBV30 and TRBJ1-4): SQTIHQWPATLVQPVGSPLSLECTVEGTSNPNLYWYRQAAGRGLQLLFYSVGIGQISSEVPQNLSASRPQDRQFILSSKKLLLSDSGFYLCALETNEKLFFGSGTQLSVL.